Listed here are 2 T cell receptor beta chains from one sample, sequenced in a study of blood T cells in healthy people across ages. Through a sample-barcoded 5' primer and a J-beta primer mix, a second PCR was run for roughly 7 to 12 cycles. TCRdb fed the 5' RACE reads into MiXCR, producing one record per CDR3 protein. The table includes fewer than 950,000 distinct CDR3 sequences, about 55% detected once. The sample was blood. These receptors originate from a man older than 75 in good health.

The table lists this clonotype with a count of one. The chain couples TRBV5-8 to TRBJ2-1; 9 bases align to TRBD1. The trim removed 4 bases at V and 2 bases at J, leaving 7 bases unmatched. Germline V lookup: CDR1 SGHTS, CDR2 YDEGEE. This CDR3 comprises 16 residues. The CDR3 DNA is TGTGCCAGCAGCGGGGGACAGGGAATCCCCTACAATGAGCAGTTCTTC. Its protein product is CASSGGQGIPYNEQFF.

This clonotype was seen a handful of times. V usage is TRBV7-2 and J usage is TRBJ2-3; maybe TRBD1 (7 bases). The germline CDR1 and CDR2 sequences are SGHTA and FQGNSA. V was shortened by 5 bases and J by 11 bases, with 20 bases between the two germline ends. The CDR3 totals 14 residues. This CDR3 reads CASSARDSSRGQYF. The CDR3 DNA reads as TGTGCCAGCAGCGCGCGGGACAGTTCTAGGGGGCAGTATTTT.